Listed here are 27 T cell receptor beta chains from one sample, sequenced in a study of beta chain features in type 1 diabetes. Study findings and constraints: Across all four CD4+ subsets, people with type 1 diabetes showed modestly shorter TCRB CDR3s.

Every bit of the isolated RNA underwent reverse transcription, so sequencing read expressed TCRB transcripts. Using immunoSEQ multiplex PCR, the repertoire was profiled, and TCRdb retains in-frame clones only, with some absent. Among approximately 57,000 clones listed, 50% to 55% were seen once. For these receptors, no antigen is known. Sequenced material: Tregs from blood. Every receptor here comes from a middle-aged woman with type 1 diabetes.

V and J are TRBV15 and TRBJ1-1, with TRBD1 matching 7 bases. CDR3 length equals 15 residues. The V gene's germline CDR1 is LNHNV and CDR2 YYDKDF (reference sequence). V trimming: 7 bases; J trimming: 3 bases; junction bases outside the gene matches: 11. The CDR3 region has the DNA TGTGCCACCATGACAGGGAATAAGGGGGACACTGAAGCTTTCTTT. Protein sequence: CATMTGNKGDTEAFF.

The chain links TRBV7-2 to TRBJ2-2, with TRBD2 identical over 10 bases. CDR1 SGHTA and CDR2 FQGNSA come from the germline V gene. The CDR3 has 14 residues. Trimming removed 2 bases from V and 7 bases from J; junction bases left unmatched: 1. The CDR3 region is CASSLTSGVGELFF. The CDR3 DNA reads TGTGCCAGCAGCTTAACTAGCGGGGTCGGGGAGCTGTTTTTT.

This clone turned up a few times. The chain has TRBV4-1 and TRBJ2-1; 9 nucleotides agree with TRBD2. The CDR3 sequence is 16 residues long. The germline CDR1 and CDR2 sequences are MGHRA and YSYEKL. V was clipped by 4 bases and J by 7 bases; unmatched bases: 11. The CDR3 reads CASSRDSGGIRNEQFF. CDR3 nucleotides: TGCGCCAGCAGCCGGGATAGCGGGGGAATCCGGAATGAGCAGTTCTTC.

This clone was counted once. The chain links TRBV15 to TRBJ1-5; D gene ambiguous. The V end was cut by 0 bases, the J end by 0 bases, with 6 bases between. This CDR3 comprises 15 residues. Germline V CDR1 and CDR2: LNHNV, YYDKDF (reference sequence). The chain's CDR3 is CATSRDSYSNQPQHF. As DNA, the CDR3 is TGTGCCACCAGCAGAGATTCCTATAGCAATCAGCCCCAGCATTTT.

By frequency in the sample, this clone is medium-sized (0.01 to 0.1%). The rearrangement joins TRBV20-1 to TRBJ1-2, with no clear D. The germline V gene has CDR1 DFQATT and CDR2 SNEGSKA (reference sequence). The CDR3 has 11 amino acids. V was pared by 6 bases and J by 8 bases, with 13 bases between. Written as DNA, the CDR3 is TGCAGTGCCTTGGGAGGGAACGGCTACACCTTC. Its protein is CSALGGNGYTF.

The chain uses TRBV2 and TRBJ1-5; weak D call: TRBD1 (5 bases). Per germline, CDR1 SNHLY and CDR2 FYNNEI. CDR3 length: 14 residues. Between the trimmed V and J ends, which lost 4 bases and 1 base, there was a span of 8 bases. The CDR3 nucleotides are TGTGCCAGCAGTGGGAGGGGCAGCAATCAGCCCCAGCATTTT. The encoded protein is CASSGRGSNQPQHF.

This sequence joins TRBV6-1 and TRBJ2-7; D is uncertain. The V end was cut by 1 base, the J end by 3 bases, with 13 bases between. Germline V gives CDR1 MNHNS, CDR2 SASEGT. The CDR3 loop spans 15 amino acids. The CDR3 is CASSEGWWLSYEQYF. In nucleotides, the CDR3 is TGTGCCAGCAGTGAAGGGTGGTGGTTGAGCTACGAGCAGTACTTC.

This clone turned up a few times. The J gene is TRBJ1-1, the V gene TRBV5-1; D possibly corresponds to TRBD1 (5 bases). Germline V gene sequence: CDR1 SGHRS, CDR2 YFSETQ. The CDR3 has 15 amino acids. Trimming stripped 2 bases from V and 4 bases from J, with 15 bases between. CDR3 DNA sequence: TGCGCCAGCAGCTTCGGTACCGTAAGGGGCACTGAAGCTTTCTTT. This translates into CASSFGTVRGTEAFF.

V gene TRBV6-5 combines with J gene TRBJ2-4; 11 bases match TRBD1. The CDR3 is made up of 15 amino acids. With V trimmed by 4 bases and J by 5 bases, 4 bases remained unmatched. Germline-derived CDR1 and CDR2 are MNHEY and SVGAGI. The CDR3 bases are TGTGCCAGCAGTTTGGGACAGGGGGGGGAAAACATTCAGTACTTC. It translates to CASSLGQGGENIQYF.

The chain couples TRBV2 to TRBJ1-2; D may be TRBD1 (5 bases). CDR3 size: 13 residues. Trimming removed 4 bases at V and 3 bases at J, with 9 bases between. CDR1 and CDR2 (germline): SNHLY, FYNNEI. The CDR3: CASSVGLHYGYTF. The CDR3 nucleotides read TGTGCCAGCAGTGTGGGACTTCACTATGGCTACACCTTC. Complete variable domain (other parts from reference TRBV2 and TRBJ1-2): EPEVTQTPSHQVTQMGQEVILRCVPISNHLYFYWYRQILGQKVEFLVSFYNNEISEKSEIFDDQFSVERPDGSNFTLKIRSTKLEDSAMYFCASSVGLHYGYTFGSGTRLTVV.

A few counts support this clone. This chain links TRBV5-1 with TRBJ2-4; 10 bases line up with TRBD2. From germline, CDR1 is SGHRS and CDR2 YFSETQ. The CDR3 totals 14 residues. Losses at the gene ends were 6 bases for V and 5 bases for J; bases not matched to a gene: 5. The DNA for the CDR3 is TGCGCCAGCACCCCGCTAGCGGGAGAAAACATTCAGTACTTC. This codes for CASTPLAGENIQYF.

The V and J genes are TRBV18 and TRBJ1-5; possibly TRBD1 for D (6 bases). V lost 3 bases, J lost 4 bases, and 13 bases lay in between. The CDR3 is 15 residues long. CDR1 and CDR2 (germline): KGHSH, LQKENI. CDR3 amino acids: CASSPYGQRNQPQHF. In DNA, the CDR3 is TGTGCCAGCTCACCCTATGGACAGAGAAATCAGCCCCAGCATTTT. Full variable domain (missing parts from reference TRBV18 and TRBJ1-5): NAGVMQNPRHLVRRRGQEARLRCSPMKGHSHVYWYRQLPEEGLKFMVYLQKENIIDESGMPKERFSAEFPKEGPSILRIQQVVRGDSAAYFCASSPYGQRNQPQHFGDGTRLSIL.

The chain carries TRBV5-6 and TRBJ1-2; tentatively, D is TRBD1 (5 bases). Germline CDR1 SGHDT, CDR2 YYEEEE. Trimming took off 3 bases at V and 7 bases at J, with 16 bases between the two ends. This CDR3 spans 14 amino acids. The CDR3 reads CASSSRVLSRGYTF. The CDR3, as DNA: TGTGCCAGCAGCTCCAGGGTTTTGAGTCGTGGCTACACCTTC. Complete variable domain (other parts from reference TRBV5-6 and TRBJ1-2): DAGVTQSPTHLIKTRGQQVTLRCSPKSGHDTVSWYQQALGQGPQFIFQYYEEEERQRGNFPDRFSGHQFPNYSSELNVNALLLGDSALYLCASSSRVLSRGYTFGSGTRLTVV.

V is TRBV15 and J is TRBJ1-1, with a weak D call TRBD1 (5 bases). Trimming shortened V by 0 bases and J by 6 bases, and 17 bases separated the two germline ends. The CDR3 extends over 16 amino acids. Germline V gene sequence: CDR1 LNHNV, CDR2 YYDKDF (reference sequence). The CDR3 DNA sequence: TGTGCCACCAGCAGAGATCGTAGGGCATGGGACTCTGAAGCTTTCTTT. As protein: CATSRDRRAWDSEAFF.

J is TRBJ2-7 and V is TRBV6-1; maybe TRBD2 (5 bases). CDR3 length equals 15 residues. V dropped 5 bases and J dropped 0 bases, with 14 bases sitting between them. Germline CDR1 MNHNS, CDR2 SASEGT. The CDR3: CASSRGQPSSYEQYF. In DNA form, the CDR3 reads TGTGCCAGCAGTAGAGGGCAGCCAAGCTCCTACGAGCAGTACTTC.

This clone came up a few times. The chain has TRBV10-3 and TRBJ2-1; D perhaps matches TRBD2 (6 bases). This CDR3 has 16 residues. The V end lost 4 bases, the J end lost 4 bases, and 17 bases lay between the germline ends. The germline V gene has CDR1 ENHRY and CDR2 SYGVKD. The CDR3 DNA sequence: TGTGCCATCAGTGGGCAGCGGGCCGATCTATACAATGAGCAGTTCTTC. It specifies CAISGQRADLYNEQFF.

As regards this clone: The germline gene is not matched at one end of the junction; a read error may be the cause. J is TRBJ2-3 and V is TRBV7-7, with D unresolved. CDR1 and CDR2 from the germline V gene are SSHAT and FNYEAQ (reference sequence). The CDR3 is 14 residues long. The CDR3 region is CASSPTGSTDTQYF. The DNA of the CDR3 is TGTGCTAGCAGCCCAACGGGTAGCACAGATACGCAGTATTTT.

The chain uses TRBV13 and TRBJ2-3, with TRBD2 matching 11 bases. This CDR3 is built from 15 residues. V was clipped by 6 bases and J by 6 bases; unmatched bases: 8. Germline CDR1 reads PRHDT; CDR2 reads FYEKMQ (reference sequence). The CDR3 spells CASRQLAGGPDTQYF. The DNA of the CDR3 is TGTGCCAGCAGACAATTAGCGGGAGGGCCGGATACGCAGTATTTT.

This clone was seen a handful of times. V and J are TRBV27 and TRBJ2-7, with 7 positions matching TRBD1. This CDR3 contains 14 residues. Per the germline V gene, CDR1 is MNHEY and CDR2 is SMNVEV (reference sequence). The junction had 6 bases not matched to a gene; V was cut back by 5 bases and J by 2 bases. CDR3: CASSTGVRTYEQYF. CDR3 coding DNA: TGTGCCAGCAGTACAGGGGTACGAACCTACGAGCAGTACTTC.

This clone has only a few counts. The chain joins TRBV29-1 to TRBJ1-1; TRBD1 agrees at 8 bases. V shed 7 bases and J 3 bases; nucleotides not matched to a gene: 4. This CDR3 is 12 amino acids long. Per the germline V gene, CDR1 is SQVTM and CDR2 is ANQGSEA. The CDR3 sequence: CSGTGFDTEAFF. The DNA of the CDR3 is TGCAGCGGGACAGGGTTTGACACTGAAGCTTTCTTT.

This clone is a singleton in its sample. V and J are TRBV5-1 and TRBJ1-2; D gene unclear. The V end lost 0 bases, the J end lost 2 bases, and 8 bases lay between the germline ends. Germline lookup yields CDR1 SGHRS and CDR2 YFSETQ. The CDR3 consists of 14 residues. CDR3 in DNA: TGCGCCAGCAGCTTGGGGTTTGAGAACTATGGCTACACCTTC. It specifies CASSLGFENYGYTF.

The chain combines TRBV14 with TRBJ1-4; D gene ambiguous. V gave up 1 base and J gave up 12 bases, with 12 bases separating them. The CDR3 covers 13 residues. Per germline, CDR1 SGHDN and CDR2 FVKESK. Here the CDR3 DNA reads TGTGCCAGCAGCCAAGGACCGGACTATGAACTGTTTTTT. It codes for CASSQGPDYELFF.

The J gene is TRBJ2-7, the V gene TRBV6-5, with TRBD2 as a possible D gene (6 bases). The V end was cut by 4 bases, the J end by 0 bases, with 13 bases between. Per germline, CDR1 MNHEY and CDR2 SVGAGI. The CDR3 covers 15 residues. The DNA for the CDR3 is TGTGCCAGCAGTTCGCCGGGAGATTTCTCCTACGAGCAGTACTTC. Its protein product is CASSSPGDFSYEQYF.

The chain links TRBV9 to TRBJ2-3; 14 bases agree with TRBD2. The CDR3 is made up of 18 amino acids. Germline V lookup: CDR1 SGDLS, CDR2 YYNGEE. The V and J ends lost 4 bases and 3 bases, in that order; junction bases with no gene match: 10. CDR3 nucleotide sequence: TGTGCCAGCAGCCGCGGGACTAGCGGGAGATCGGGTACAGATACGCAGTATTTT. Translation: CASSRGTSGRSGTDTQYF.

This clone was detected a few times. The V gene is TRBV14, the J gene TRBJ2-1, with 9 bases that match TRBD2. The trim removed 0 bases at V and 2 bases at J, leaving 11 bases unmatched. CDR1 is SGHDN, CDR2 FVKESK, per germline. The CDR3 loop spans 19 amino acids. CDR3: CASSQETLGIAGAYNEQFF. The CDR3 DNA sequence: TGTGCCAGCAGCCAAGAGACCCTGGGAATAGCGGGAGCCTACAATGAGCAGTTCTTC.

This clone occurred a few times. This chain links TRBV5-1 with TRBJ2-5, with D perhaps TRBD1 (6 bases). Germline V CDR1 and CDR2: SGHRS, YFSETQ. CDR3 length: 13 residues. The ends were cut back, 3 bases at V and 2 bases at J, with 8 bases in the middle. CDR3 DNA: TGCGCCAGCAGCTCAGGGGCTCAAGAGACCCAGTACTTC. Protein product: CASSSGAQETQYF.

V gene TRBV29-1 combines with J gene TRBJ2-1; D may be TRBD1 (6 bases). This CDR3 spans 14 amino acids. V lost 4 bases to trimming and J lost 8 bases, with 18 bases between them. Germline V gene sequence: CDR1 SQVTM, CDR2 ANQGSEA. DNA of the CDR3: TGCAGCGTTGTAACGGACAGAGCTTACGATGAGCAGTTCTTC. It encodes CSVVTDRAYDEQFF.